This is a list of T cell receptor beta chains from one sample in a study of T cells in Graves' hyperthyroidism and ophthalmopathy. Each CDR3 protein gets one entry after TCRdb re-called the multiplex PCR reads with MiXCR. The sample records more than 300,000 distinct CDR3 sequences, around 20% being singletons. Material: blood. The receptors were sampled from a man aged 18 to 30 with Graves' ophthalmopathy. Each CDR3 is given with its conserved first and last residue. The D gene is left open where the match is weak. Part of the rows lack a size; the others show once, few, many or a class for expanded clones.

j_call v_call cdr3_length clone_size d_call cdr3_aa cdr3_nt
TRBJ2-7 TRBV15 15 many TRBD2 CATSPWGSGGYEQYF TGTGCCACCAGCCCCTGGGGCAGCGGGGGCTACGAGCAGTACTTC
TRBJ1-5 TRBV5-8 14 few . CASRQGFGNQPQHF TGTGCCAGCAGGCAGGGGTTCGGCAATCAGCCCCAGCATTTT
TRBJ1-2 TRBV12-5 15 many . CASGRDRPSRYGYTF TGTGCTAGTGGTCGAGACAGGCCTAGTAGGTATGGCTACACCTTC
TRBJ1-1 TRBV5-6 14 many TRBD1 CASSFRDRVTEAFF TGTGCCAGCAGCTTCCGGGACAGGGTCACTGAAGCTTTCTTT
TRBJ2-7 TRBV12-3/TRBV12-4 14 many TRBD1 CASSFRDRPYEQYF TGTGCCAGCAGTTTCCGGGACAGACCCTACGAGCAGTACTTC
TRBJ2-5 TRBV4-1 17 few TRBD2 CASSQESGLAGVAAQYF TGCGCCAGCAGCCAAGAGTCGGGACTAGCGGGGGTGGCGGCCCAGTACTTC
TRBJ1-2 TRBV28 12 many . CASSRDLYGYTF TGTGCCAGCAGCCGCGATCTTTATGGCTACACCTTC
TRBJ1-5 TRBV12-3/TRBV12-4 20 . TRBD1 CASSSGHQEGQGASNQPQHF TGTGCCAGCAGTTCAGGACATCAAGAGGGACAGGGGGCTAGCAATCAGCCCCAGCATTTT
TRBJ2-3 TRBV7-9 16 many . CASSGTDGPSTDTQYF TGTGCCAGCAGCGGAACGGACGGTCCCAGCACAGATACGCAGTATTTT
TRBJ2-7 TRBV28 15 few . CASSWAPGAAYEQYF TGTGCCAGCAGTTGGGCCCCCGGGGCCGCCTACGAGCAGTACTTC
TRBJ1-2 TRBV12-3/TRBV12-4 16 many TRBD1 CASSHRSGDRDYGYTF TGTGCCAGCAGTCACCGATCCGGGGACAGGGACTATGGCTACACCTTC
TRBJ1-2 TRBV12-3/TRBV12-4 13 many . CASSPGRNYGYTF TGTGCCAGCAGTCCGGGACGGAACTATGGCTACACCTTC
TRBJ1-6 TRBV6-5 14 . . CASSYSDLGEPLHF TGTGCCAGCAGTTACTCTGACCTCGGGGAACCCCTCCACTTT
TRBJ2-1 TRBV14 13 few . CASSQEARWEQFF TGTGCCAGCAGCCAAGAAGCACGGTGGGAGCAGTTCTTC
TRBJ2-7 TRBV27 15 many . CASSLLTGFINEQYF TGTGCCAGCAGCCTTCTAACAGGGTTTATAAACGAGCAGTACTTC
TRBJ1-2 TRBV29-1 11 . . CRADENYGYTF TGCAGGGCGGACGAAAACTATGGCTACACCTTC
TRBJ1-4 TRBV28 14 few . CASMGAGANEKLFF TGTGCCAGCATGGGAGCGGGAGCTAATGAAAAACTGTTTTTT
TRBJ2-3 TRBV19 15 . TRBD2 CASSKGAGDTDTQYF TGTGCCAGTAGTAAGGGAGCGGGGGACACAGATACGCAGTATTTT
TRBJ2-7 TRBV10-3 13 many . CAIRPLPLYEQYF TGTGCCATCAGACCCTTGCCGCTCTACGAGCAGTACTTC
TRBJ2-3 TRBV6-2/TRBV6-3 13 . . CASSQPGPDTQYF TGTGCCAGCAGCCAGCCGGGACCAGATACGCAGTATTTT
TRBJ1-5 TRBV7-8 14 few TRBD1 CASSEDRVGQPQHF TGTGCCAGCAGCGAGGACAGGGTTGGGCAGCCCCAGCATTTT
TRBJ2-1 TRBV18 13 . . CASSPQGYNEQFF TGTGCCAGCTCACCACAGGGGTACAATGAGCAGTTCTTC
TRBJ2-7 TRBV7-9 13 many . CASSTRQSYEQYF TGTGCCAGCAGCACCAGGCAATCCTACGAGCAGTACTTC
TRBJ2-7 TRBV12-3/TRBV12-4 14 . TRBD1 CASKPGQGLGEQYF TGTGCCAGCAAACCGGGACAGGGGTTAGGCGAGCAGTACTTC
TRBJ1-3 TRBV9 15 many TRBD1 CASRGQGASGNTIYF TGTGCCAGCAGGGGACAGGGGGCATCGGGAAACACCATATATTTT
TRBJ2-2 TRBV2 14 few . CASRSNRETGELFF TGTGCCAGCAGATCCAACAGGGAGACCGGGGAGCTGTTTTTT
TRBJ1-5 TRBV10-2 14 few . CASSEQGGNQPQHF TGCGCCAGCAGTGAGCAGGGTGGCAATCAGCCCCAGCATTTT
TRBJ2-1 TRBV2 13 many . CASSGASSNEQFF TGTGCCAGCAGTGGGGCTAGCAGCAATGAGCAGTTCTTC
TRBJ1-2 TRBV9 15 . . CASSVERGSNYGYTF TGTGCCAGCAGCGTAGAGAGAGGGTCGAACTATGGCTACACCTTC
TRBJ1-2 TRBV10-3 13 . . CAISGGGLYGYTF TGTGCCATCAGTGGAGGAGGGTTATATGGCTACACCTTC
TRBJ1-4 TRBV2 14 many . CASTRTAMNEKLFF TGTGCCAGCACCAGGACAGCTATGAATGAAAAACTGTTTTTT
TRBJ1-2 TRBV7-9 14 . . CASSLVARDYGYTF TGTGCCAGCAGCTTAGTGGCCAGGGACTATGGCTACACCTTC
TRBJ2-2 TRBV5-6 16 . TRBD2 CASSLNLAVNTGELFF TGTGCCAGCAGCTTAAATCTAGCGGTGAACACTGGGGAGCTGTTTTTT
TRBJ1-2 TRBV7-2 15 . TRBD1 CASSAKGGGGGGYTF TGTGCCAGCAGCGCCAAAGGGGGCGGAGGTGGAGGCTACACCTTC
TRBJ2-7 TRBV7-2 12 many TRBD2 CASSHGGGEQYF TGTGCCAGCAGCCACGGGGGGGGCGAGCAGTACTTC
TRBJ1-4 TRBV27 14 . TRBD1 CASRRDRGGEKLFF TGTGCCAGCAGACGGGACAGGGGGGGTGAAAAACTGTTTTTT
TRBJ1-1 TRBV4-1 15 once . CASSTGEGLNTEAFF TGCGCCAGCAGCACCGGGGAGGGGCTCAACACTGAAGCTTTCTTT
TRBJ2-1 TRBV28 15 many TRBD1 CASSDRGSFSDEQFF TGTGCCAGCAGTGACAGGGGCAGTTTTAGCGATGAGCAGTTCTTC
TRBJ2-3 TRBV7-2 16 few TRBD1 CASSIAGTAGPDTQYF TGTGCCAGCAGCATCGCCGGGACAGCCGGCCCAGATACGCAGTATTTT
TRBJ2-5 TRBV6-2/TRBV6-3 14 . . CASSSPILQETQYF TGTGCCAGCAGCTCCCCCATACTCCAAGAGACCCAGTACTTC
TRBJ1-6 TRBV20-1 15 . . CSAPRGDPSNSPLHF TGCAGTGCCCCCCGGGGGGACCCTTCAAATTCACCCCTCCACTTT
TRBJ2-3 TRBV7-9 14 few . CASSQRASTDTQYF TGTGCCAGCAGCCAACGAGCTAGCACAGATACGCAGTATTTT
TRBJ1-6 TRBV9 16 few . CASSDYQGLYNSPLHF TGTGCCAGCAGCGACTACCAGGGGCTTTATAATTCACCCCTCCACTTT
TRBJ2-2 TRBV7-2 15 . TRBD2 CASSLSGMNTGELFF TGTGCCAGCAGTCTTAGCGGGATGAACACCGGGGAGCTGTTTTTT
TRBJ2-1 TRBV4-1 13 . . CASSQGGANEQFF TGCGCCAGCAGCCAAGGGGGGGCTAATGAGCAGTTCTTC
TRBJ1-2 TRBV7-9 16 . . CASSLPRDNTNYGYTF TGTGCCAGCAGCCTTCCACGGGACAACACTAACTATGGCTACACCTTC
TRBJ2-5 TRBV20-1 12 . . CSALRSQETQYF TGCAGTGCCCTCCGATCCCAAGAGACCCAGTACTTC
TRBJ1-5 TRBV27 14 few . CASSFRDSNQPQHF TGTGCCAGCTCCTTCCGTGATAGCAATCAGCCCCAGCATTTT
TRBJ1-4 TRBV7-8 14 . . CASSSDTGGEKLFF TGTGCCAGCAGCTCCGACACCGGAGGGGAAAAACTGTTTTTT
TRBJ1-3 TRBV13 14 many . CAILSGGTGNTIYF TGTGCCATCCTAAGCGGGGGAACTGGAAACACCATATATTTT
TRBJ2-4 TRBV20-1 13 . . CSAADVAKNIQYF TGCAGTGCTGCTGACGTAGCCAAAAACATTCAGTACTTC
TRBJ1-1 TRBV4-1 16 once TRBD1 CASSQGQGAGNTEAFF TGCGCCAGCAGCCAGGGACAGGGGGCAGGGAACACTGAAGCTTTCTTT
TRBJ1-2 TRBV6-1 14 . TRBD1 CASSGGDSIYGYTF TGTGCCAGCAGTGGCGGGGACAGTATCTATGGCTACACCTTC
TRBJ2-7 TRBV20-1 14 many TRBD1 CSASSGTGAYEQYF TGCAGTGCTAGTTCTGGGACAGGAGCCTACGAGCAGTACTTC